A single sample gave rise to the 6 T cell receptor beta chains below, sequenced in a study of blood T cell repertoires in COVID-19. TCRdb's table, derived via immunoSEQ multiplex PCR, lists solely in-frame clones and lacks some. The sample carries about 410,000 clones, around nine tenths recorded once. Sequences were obtained from peripheral blood. These receptors were taken from a woman between 35 and 50 years old with COVID-19, enrolled during active disease.

V is TRBV27 and J is TRBJ1-1; D not resolved. V was cut by 3 bases and J by 1 base, with 6 bases left in between. The CDR3 length is 13 residues. Germline V gene sequence: CDR1 MNHEY, CDR2 SMNVEV (reference sequence). This CDR3 reads CASSFEGNTEAFF. CDR3 sequence (DNA): TGTGCCAGCAGTTTTGAGGGGAACACTGAAGCTTTCTTT.

V gene TRBV7-3 combines with J gene TRBJ2-7; 12 nucleotides agree with TRBD1. From germline, CDR1 is SGHTA and CDR2 FQGTGA. The CDR3 has 13 residues. V trimming: 5 bases; J trimming: 6 bases; junction bases outside the gene matches: 2. CDR3 loop: CASSGTGGSEQYF. In DNA, the CDR3 is TGTGCCAGCAGCGGGACAGGGGGCTCCGAGCAGTACTTC.

The chain uses TRBV28 and TRBJ1-5, with 8 bases aligning to TRBD1. The V gene's germline CDR1 is MDHEN and CDR2 SYDVKM. This CDR3 has 16 amino acids. V shed 6 bases, J shed 4 bases, and the junction held 11 bases outside the gene matches. The CDR3 loop is CASSLTGTGGNQPQHF. CDR3 sequence (DNA): TGTGCCAGCAGCCTTACTGGGACAGGAGGGAATCAGCCCCAGCATTTT.

The rearrangement uses TRBV6-5 and TRBJ1-5; 7 nucleotides line up with TRBD1. Germline CDR1 and CDR2: MNHEY and SVGAGI. The CDR3 consists of 15 residues. V shed 6 bases and J 3 bases; nucleotides not matched to a gene: 8. This CDR3 is CASSLQGTHNQPQHF. The DNA of the CDR3 is TGTGCCAGCAGCCTACAGGGGACCCACAATCAGCCCCAGCATTTT.

V gene TRBV5-1 combines with J gene TRBJ2-7, with D possibly being TRBD1 (5 bases). This CDR3 has 16 residues. The germline gives CDR1 SGHRS, CDR2 YFSETQ. V lost 0 bases and J lost 3, with 16 bases in between. The CDR3 loop is CASSLDAGIKLYEQYF. CDR3 nucleotide sequence: TGCGCCAGCAGCTTGGACGCAGGGATCAAACTCTACGAGCAGTACTTC.

V and J are TRBV7-2 and TRBJ1-5; D call uncertain. The ends were cut back, 6 bases at V and 5 bases at J, with 14 bases in the middle. The CDR3 runs to 14 residues. Germline CDR1 and CDR2: SGHTA and FQGNSA. In nucleotides, the CDR3 is TGTGCCAGCAGTTACGACAAGACATATCAGCCCCAGCATTTT. Its translation is CASSYDKTYQPQHF. Filled out from reference TRBV7-2 and TRBJ1-5, the complete variable domain reads GAGVSQSPSNKVTEKGKDVELRCDPISGHTALYWYRQSLGQGLEFLIYFQGNSAPDKSGLPSDRFSAERTGGSVSTLTIQRTQQEDSAVYLCASSYDKTYQPQHFGDGTRLSIL.